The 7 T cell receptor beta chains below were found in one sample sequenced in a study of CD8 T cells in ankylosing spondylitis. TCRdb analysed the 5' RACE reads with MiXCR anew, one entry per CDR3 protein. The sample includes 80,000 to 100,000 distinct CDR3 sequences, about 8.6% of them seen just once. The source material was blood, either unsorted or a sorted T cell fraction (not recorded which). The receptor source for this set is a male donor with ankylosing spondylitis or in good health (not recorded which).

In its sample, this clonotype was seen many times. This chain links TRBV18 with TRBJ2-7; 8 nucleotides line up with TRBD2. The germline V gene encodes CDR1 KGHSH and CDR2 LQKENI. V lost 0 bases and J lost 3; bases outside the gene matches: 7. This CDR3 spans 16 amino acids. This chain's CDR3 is CASSPPARGADYEQYF. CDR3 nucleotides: TGTGCCAGCTCACCACCGGCGCGGGGGGCCGACTACGAGCAGTACTTC.

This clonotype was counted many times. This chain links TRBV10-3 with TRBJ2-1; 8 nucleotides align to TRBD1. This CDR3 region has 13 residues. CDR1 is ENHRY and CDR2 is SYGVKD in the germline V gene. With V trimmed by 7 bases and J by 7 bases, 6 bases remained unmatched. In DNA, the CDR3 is TGTGCCATCAAAGGACAGGGAGAGAATGAGCAGTTCTTC. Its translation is CAIKGQGENEQFF.

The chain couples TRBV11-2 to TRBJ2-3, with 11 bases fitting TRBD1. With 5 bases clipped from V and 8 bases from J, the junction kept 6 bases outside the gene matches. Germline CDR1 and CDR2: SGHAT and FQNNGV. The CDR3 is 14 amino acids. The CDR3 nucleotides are TGTGCCAGCAGCACGGGACAGGGGGAGGCTACGCAGTATTTT. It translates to CASSTGQGEATQYF.

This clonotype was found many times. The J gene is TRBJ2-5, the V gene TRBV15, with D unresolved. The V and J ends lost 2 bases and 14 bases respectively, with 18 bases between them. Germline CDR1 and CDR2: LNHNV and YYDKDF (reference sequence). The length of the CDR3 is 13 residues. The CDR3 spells CATSRPVGRIKYF. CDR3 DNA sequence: TGTGCCACCAGCAGACCTGTCGGACGGATTAAATACTTC.

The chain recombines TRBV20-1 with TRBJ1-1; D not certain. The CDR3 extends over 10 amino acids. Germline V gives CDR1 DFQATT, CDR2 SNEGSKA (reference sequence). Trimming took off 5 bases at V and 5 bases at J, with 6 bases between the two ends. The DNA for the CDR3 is TGCAGTGCTCTCAGGACTGAAGCTTTCTTT. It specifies CSALRTEAFF.

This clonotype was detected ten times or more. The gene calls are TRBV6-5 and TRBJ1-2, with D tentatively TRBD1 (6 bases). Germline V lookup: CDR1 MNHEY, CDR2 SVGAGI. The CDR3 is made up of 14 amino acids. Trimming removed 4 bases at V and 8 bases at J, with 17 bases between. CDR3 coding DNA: TGTGCCAGCAGTTCCGAGGGGACAATCGAAGGCTACACCTTC. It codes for CASSSEGTIEGYTF.

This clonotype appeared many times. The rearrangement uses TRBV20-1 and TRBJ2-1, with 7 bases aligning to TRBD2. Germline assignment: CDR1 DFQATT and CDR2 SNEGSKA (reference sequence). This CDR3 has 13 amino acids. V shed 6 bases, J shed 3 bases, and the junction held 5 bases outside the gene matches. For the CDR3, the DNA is TGCAGTGCCGGACCTAGCGGCTACAATGAGCAGTTCTTC. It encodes CSAGPSGYNEQFF.